This T cell receptor (beta chain) is from a study of blood T cell repertoires in COVID-19 (dated by TCRdb to the early 2020s). At the level of the whole study: Samples covering the acute and convalescent phases of COVID-19 were provided by collaborators in the United States, Italy and Spain. The prospective study material was composed of cDNA or gDNA derived from T cells, B-cell-depleted T cells, or PBMCs. The dataset comprised deeply sampled blood TCRbeta repertoires from subjects exposed to, actively infected with, or recovered from COVID-19. The repertoires were released in a freely available public database intended as a resource for research on the immune response to SARS-CoV-2. Samples were obtained from the ongoing ImmuneRACE study (first 160 participants) and from roughly 1,300 subjects provided by 6 global collaborators. Nearly every sample came with metadata listing a de-identified subject ID, COVID-19 status, age in years and sex. Where HLA class I and class II types were available, the types were taken from metadata supplied by the sample provider, not from assay-based typing. The research as a whole found: The amount of clinical and demographic metadata varied by source and participant and was provided uncurated.

With respect to this clone: Its antigen is still unknown. Per-nucleotide qualities are absent, and no much larger clonotype sits a single base away.

Each collaborating institution followed its own protocols to collect whole blood in K2EDTA tubes. Collaborator samples were shipped for TCRbeta analysis as frozen whole blood, isolated PBMCs, or DNA extracted from either sample type. The immunoSEQ Assay, a bias-controlled multiplex PCR, was used to amplify TCRbeta CDR3 regions from genomic DNA. The authors processed their data as follows. The number of nucleated cells in each sample was estimated from the amplification of reference gene primers within the assay. To quantify the absolute abundance of each unique TCRbeta CDR3 rearrangement, sequence reads were collapsed and filtered. For each sample, productive Simpson clonality was calculated as the square root of Simpson's diversity index across productive rearrangements. What TCRdb holds here is the immuneACCESS table cut down to in-frame rearrangements. Part of the clones is not present; checked against another copy, under half of the missing clones reflect an unresolved V gene, and the others are unexplained. Clonal size and the V and J genes are those of that table, whereas D and trimming came from the DNA. The sample includes around 60,000 clones, with 90% observed a single time. The ten largest clones represent about 13% of the sample.

Sequenced sample: peripheral blood. This sequence originates from a man in his sixties with active COVID-19.

The CDR3: CAISDGSNTEAFF. In nucleotides, the sequence is TGTGCCATCAGTGACGGGTCCAACACTGAAGCTTTCTTT. This sequence uses TRBV10-3 and TRBJ1-1, with no reliable assignment of the D segment. V is reduced by 3 bases and J by 2 bases, leaving a spacing of 7 bases between them. The CDR1 and CDR2 encoded by the germline V gene are ENHRY and SYGVKD. Reading from cysteine to phenylalanine, the CDR3 counts 13 amino acids. Here the CDR3 DNA is all that survives: 39 bases in frame from base 1.